These 30 T cell receptor beta chains came from one sample sequenced in a study of cytomegalovirus exposure and HLA in healthy donors. TCRdb keeps only in-frame clones here, not all; method: immunoSEQ multiplex PCR. Among 220,000 or so clones listed, over 70% were seen once. The sample consisted of PBMCs. Receptors were obtained from a woman aged 25 to 39 in good health and CMV-seropositive.

V usage is TRBV4-1 and J usage is TRBJ1-1; no clear D gene. Trimming took 3 bases from V and 9 from J, leaving 23 bases between them. This CDR3 comprises 16 residues. Germline-derived CDR1 and CDR2 are MGHRA and YSYEKL. The CDR3 DNA follows: TGCGCCAGCAGCCAGGGGAGGACCCGGCGGGAGAGAAAAGCTTTCTTT. It yields the protein CASSQGRTRRERKAFF.

The chain uses TRBV30 and TRBJ2-7; a possible D gene is TRBD2 (5 bases). The V gene lost 0 bases and the J gene lost 3 bases, with 9 bases spanning the gap. The CDR3 is 13 amino acids. Germline loops: CDR1 GTSNPN, CDR2 SVGIG (reference sequence). DNA of the CDR3: TGTGCCTGGAGTGTAGCGGCAAACTACGAGCAGTACTTC. Protein: CAWSVAANYEQYF.

This clone appeared a single time. The rearrangement joins TRBV7-8 to TRBJ2-7, with TRBD2 identical over 9 bases. This CDR3 comprises 14 residues. CDR1 is SGHVS, CDR2 FQNEAQ, per germline. The junction had 2 bases not matched to a gene; V was cut back by 3 bases and J by 2 bases. CDR3 coding DNA: TGTGCCAGCAGCTTCGGCGGGAGGGCCTACGAGCAGTACTTC. Amino acids: CASSFGGRAYEQYF. Full variable domain (remainder filled in from reference TRBV7-8 and TRBJ2-7): GAGVSQSPRYKVAKRGQDVALRCDPISGHVSLFWYQQALGQGPEFLTYFQNEAQLDKSGLPSDRFFAERPEGSVSTLKIQRTQQEDSAVYLCASSFGGRAYEQYFGPGTRLTVT.

The rearrangement joins TRBV6-5 to TRBJ1-1, with no clear D. Germline V CDR1 and CDR2: MNHEY, SVGAGI. Trimming removed 0 bases from V and 6 bases from J, with 8 bases in between. The CDR3 loop spans 13 amino acids. The CDR3 protein is CASSYSRTAEAFF. CDR3 DNA: TGTGCCAGCAGTTACTCGAGGACGGCTGAAGCTTTCTTT.

This rearrangement joins TRBV5-4 to TRBJ1-4; no clear D. The CDR3 is 13 residues long. V was shortened by 4 bases and J by 0 bases, with 4 bases between the two germline ends. The germline CDR1 and CDR2 sequences are SGHNT and YYREEE (reference sequence). CDR3 protein: CASSGATNEKLFF. In DNA, the CDR3 is TGTGCCAGCAGCGGTGCAACTAATGAAAAACTGTTTTTT.

CDR3 DNA: TGTGCCTGGAGTGCGGGACAGGGCTACAATGAGCAGTTCTTC. Encoded protein: CAWSAGQGYNEQFF. This chain links TRBV30 with TRBJ2-1, with TRBD1 identical over 9 bases. Per germline, CDR1 GTSNPN and CDR2 SVGIG (reference sequence). The CDR3 sequence is 14 residues long. The V segment lost 1 base and the J segment 3 bases; nucleotides outside the gene matches: 1.

This clone was counted only a few times. V gene TRBV5-6 combines with J gene TRBJ2-3, with no clear D. Per the germline V gene, CDR1 is SGHDT and CDR2 is YYEEEE. The CDR3 extends over 11 amino acids. The V end lost 4 bases, the J end lost 5 bases, and 5 bases lay between the germline ends. Written as DNA, the CDR3 is TGTGCCAGCAGCATCAGAGATACGCAGTATTTT. It encodes CASSIRDTQYF.

Remarks on this clone: A far larger clone lies a single base away; this is likely a read error. Other DNA sequences from this sample encode an identical CDR3 as well. J is TRBJ1-5 and V is TRBV5-1; 8 positions match TRBD1. CDR3 length equals 16 residues. The V gene's germline CDR1 is SGHRS and CDR2 YFSETQ. The trim removed 0 bases at V and 4 bases at J, leaving 6 bases unmatched. The CDR3 loop reads CASSLAGDRRNQPQHF. The CDR3 DNA follows: TGCGCCAGCAGCTTGGCCGGGGACAGGAGAAATCAGCCCCAGCATTTT.

The chain employs TRBV29-1 and TRBJ1-1, with TRBD1 matching over 7 bases. Germline V CDR1 and CDR2: SQVTM, ANQGSEA. The length of the CDR3 is 14 residues. J gave up 0 bases and V 6 bases, and 7 bases lay outside the gene matches. The CDR3 bases are TGCAGCGTCAGGGACGGGACAGTGAACACTGAAGCTTTCTTT. The encoded protein is CSVRDGTVNTEAFF.

The chain uses TRBV28 and TRBJ1-5, with no clear D. The CDR3 is 14 residues long. Germline V CDR1 and CDR2: MDHEN, SYDVKM. V was clipped by 4 bases and J by 1 base, with 8 bases between them. The chain's CDR3 is CASSSRRSNQPQHF. The CDR3 nucleotides read TGTGCCAGCAGTTCGCGACGGAGCAATCAGCCCCAGCATTTT.

The chain uses TRBV28 and TRBJ2-7; no clear D gene. Deletions cut 8 bases from V and 4 bases from J, with 15 bases between. This CDR3 region has 13 residues. Germline assignment: CDR1 MDHEN and CDR2 SYDVKM. CDR3 sequence (DNA): TGTGCCAGCCTTATGGACGGACGATACGAGCAGTACTTC. It is translated as CASLMDGRYEQYF.

This clone was recorded a few times. The gene calls are TRBV28 and TRBJ2-2; 12 nucleotides match TRBD1. This CDR3 is built from 16 residues. Germline CDR1 MDHEN, CDR2 SYDVKM. The ends lost 4 bases at V and 7 bases at J; junction bases unmatched: 7. Here the CDR3 reads CASSSWDRGLSGELFF. In DNA form, the CDR3 reads TGTGCCAGCAGTTCCTGGGACAGGGGGCTCAGCGGGGAGCTGTTTTTT.

The chain combines TRBV5-1 with TRBJ2-7; D unresolved. Trimming cost V 2 bases and J 4 bases, with 10 bases left between them. CDR3 length: 13 residues. Per the germline V gene, CDR1 is SGHRS and CDR2 is YFSETQ. The CDR3: CASSFDWRYEQYF. The CDR3 coding sequence is TGCGCCAGCAGCTTTGACTGGAGATACGAGCAGTACTTC. Together with reference TRBV5-1 and TRBJ2-7, the CDR3 gives the full variable domain: KAGVTQTPRYLIKTRGQQVTLSCSPISGHRSVSWYQQTPGQGLQFLFEYFSETQRNKGNFPGRFSGRQFSNSRSEMNVSTLELGDSALYLCASSFDWRYEQYFGPGTRLTVT.

The chain recombines TRBV6-6 with TRBJ1-2; TRBD1 matches at 10 bases. Looked up from germline, CDR1 is MNHNY and CDR2 is SVGAGI (reference sequence). The CDR3 has 14 residues. V shed 8 bases, J shed 8 bases, and the junction held 11 bases outside the gene matches. CDR3 DNA sequence: TGTGCCAGCGTACGGCTAGGACAGGGGGAGGGCTACACCTTC. This codes for CASVRLGQGEGYTF.

The J gene is TRBJ1-1, the V gene TRBV27, with 11 bases matching TRBD1. Trimming cost V 6 bases and J 4 bases; bases outside gene matches: 7. Germline V gene data show CDR1 as MNHEY and CDR2 as SMNVEV (reference sequence). This CDR3 is built from 15 residues. CDR3 loop: CASRTTGTGGTEAFF. CDR3 sequence (DNA): TGTGCCAGCAGGACGACCGGGACAGGGGGCACTGAAGCTTTCTTT.

V and J are TRBV19 and TRBJ2-6, with no clear D. This CDR3 contains 14 residues. The V gene lost 5 bases and the J gene lost 2 bases, with 7 bases spanning the gap. Germline lookup yields CDR1 LNHDA and CDR2 SQIVND (reference sequence). This CDR3 reads CASSYSTGANVLTF. CDR3 nucleotide sequence: TGTGCCAGTAGTTACAGTACTGGGGCCAACGTCCTGACTTTC.

This clone was counted a few times. The chain links TRBV6-1 to TRBJ2-5; 8 positions agree with TRBD2. CDR3 length: 15 amino acids. CDR1 is MNHNS and CDR2 is SASEGT in the germline V gene. With V trimmed by 1 base and J by 4 bases, 5 bases remained unmatched. The CDR3, as DNA: TGTGCCAGCAGTGAAGGCGGGGGGCAGGGAGAGACCCAGTACTTC. This translates into CASSEGGGQGETQYF.

The chain combines TRBV27 with TRBJ2-4; 9 nucleotides align to TRBD2. CDR1 and CDR2 from the germline V gene are MNHEY and SMNVEV (reference sequence). The CDR3 consists of 17 residues. The trim removed 0 bases at V and 0 bases at J, leaving 3 bases unmatched. CDR3 coding DNA: TGTGCCAGCAGTTTATCCACTAGCGGGTTAGCCAAAAACATTCAGTACTTC. Amino acid sequence: CASSLSTSGLAKNIQYF.

This chain joins TRBV9 and TRBJ2-1; D is perhaps TRBD2 (5 bases). Germline V CDR1 and CDR2: SGDLS, YYNGEE. The CDR3 runs 14 residues. V gave up 3 bases and J gave up 6 bases, with 13 bases separating them. CDR3 nucleotides: TGTGCCAGCAGCGCGGGCAGCAGCGGCAATGAGCAGTTCTTC. Protein: CASSAGSSGNEQFF.

The gene calls are TRBV10-2 and TRBJ1-5; no definite D call. Trimming shortened V by 5 bases and J by 5 bases, and 13 bases separated the two germline ends. There are 14 residues in the CDR3. Per the germline V gene, CDR1 is WSHSY and CDR2 is SAAADI. For the CDR3, the DNA is TGCGCCAGCAGTCCGCCAGGATCTTATCAGCCCCAGCATTTT. The encoded protein is CASSPPGSYQPQHF.

The rearrangement joins TRBV9 to TRBJ2-3; D is possibly TRBD2 (5 bases). The CDR3 contains 13 residues. The germline CDR1 and CDR2 sequences are SGDLS and YYNGEE. V was shortened by 0 bases and J by 6 bases, with 8 bases between the two germline ends. The CDR3 DNA sequence: TGTGCCAGCAGCGTAGGGAGGAGGGATACGCAGTATTTT. Its protein is CASSVGRRDTQYF. Full variable domain (remainder filled in from reference TRBV9 and TRBJ2-3): DSGVTQTPKHLITATGQRVTLRCSPRSGDLSVYWYQQSLDQGLQFLIQYYNGEERAKGNILERFSAQQFPDLHSELNLSSLELGDSALYFCASSVGRRDTQYFGPGTRLTVL.

This rearrangement joins TRBV5-4 to TRBJ2-7, with D possibly TRBD1 on 5 matching bases. Trimming took 0 bases from V and 7 from J, leaving 8 bases between them. Looked up from germline, CDR1 is SGHNT and CDR2 is YYREEE (reference sequence). This CDR3 is built from 12 residues. DNA of the CDR3: TGTGCCAGCAGCTTGGTAGGGGAAGAGCAGTACTTC. Translated, it gives CASSLVGEEQYF.

V gene TRBV29-1 combines with J gene TRBJ1-1; TRBD1 is a possible D gene (5 bases). Germline-derived CDR1 and CDR2 are SQVTM and ANQGSEA. This CDR3 region has 13 residues. V dropped 7 bases and J dropped 6 bases, with 18 bases sitting between them. CDR3 bases: TGCAGCGACGGAAAACTGGGGACCCCTGAAGCTTTCTTT. This codes for CSDGKLGTPEAFF.

The chain carries TRBV6-1 and TRBJ1-2; the match to TRBD1 covers 7 bases. The CDR3 sequence is 13 residues long. Germline-derived CDR1 and CDR2 are MNHNS and SASEGT. As DNA, the CDR3 is TGTGGCAGAGGGGGCGGGTTGGGCTATGGCTACACCTTC. It encodes CGRGGGLGYGYTF.

This CDR3 reads CASSGQPFNQPQHF. CDR3 in DNA: TGTGCCAGCAGTGGACAGCCTTTCAATCAGCCCCAGCATTTT. The chain combines TRBV6-6 with TRBJ1-5, with a weak D call TRBD1 (6 bases). This CDR3 has 14 amino acids. V shed 5 bases and J shed 3 bases, with 11 bases lying between them. Germline loops: CDR1 MNHNY, CDR2 SVGAGI (reference sequence).

The rearrangement joins TRBV29-1 to TRBJ1-1; D remains unclear. V was cut by 5 bases and J by 0 bases, with 13 bases left in between. The CDR3 is 14 amino acids. Per the germline V gene, CDR1 is SQVTM and CDR2 is ANQGSEA. The CDR3 DNA reads as TGCAGCGTTCCGGGAGGGTACATGAACACTGAAGCTTTCTTT. Its protein is CSVPGGYMNTEAFF.

In its sample, this clone was seen once. This specimen includes other DNA sequences encoding the same CDR3. The rearrangement joins TRBV27 to TRBJ1-1, with D uncertain. This CDR3 has 13 residues. The germline CDR1 and CDR2 sequences are MNHEY and SMNVEV (reference sequence). The V end lost 5 bases, the J end lost 1 base, and 8 bases lay between the germline ends. CDR3 coding DNA: TGTGCCAGCAGTGTAACAGCGAACACTGAAGCTTTCTTT. Translated: CASSVTANTEAFF.

The rearrangement joins TRBV30 to TRBJ2-3; 9 bases agree with TRBD2. The CDR3 has 20 amino acids. Germline V gene data show CDR1 as GTSNPN and CDR2 as SVGIG (reference sequence). Losses at the gene ends were 2 bases for V and 1 base for J; bases not matched to a gene: 19. Here the CDR3 DNA reads TGTGCCTGGAGTCAGGGTATTTCTCTAGCGGGACCCCCCGGCACAGATACGCAGTATTTT. It codes for CAWSQGISLAGPPGTDTQYF.

The chain carries TRBV7-9 and TRBJ2-2; TRBD1 agrees at 8 bases. Per germline, CDR1 SEHNR and CDR2 FQNEAQ (reference sequence). The CDR3 has 14 residues. The V gene end was trimmed by 11 bases and the J gene end by 6 bases; junction bases not matched to a gene: 11. The CDR3 bases are TGTGCCGGAGAACAGGGGGATCGACCCGGGGAGCTGTTTTTT. Translated: CAGEQGDRPGELFF.

This chain uses TRBV28 with TRBJ2-7; D unclear. V lost 5 bases and J lost 1, with 12 bases in between. Germline V gene sequence: CDR1 MDHEN, CDR2 SYDVKM. The length of the CDR3 is 14 residues. The DNA of the CDR3 is TGTGCCAGCAGTCGACAAGGTCTTTCCTACGAGCAGTACTTC. It yields the protein CASSRQGLSYEQYF.